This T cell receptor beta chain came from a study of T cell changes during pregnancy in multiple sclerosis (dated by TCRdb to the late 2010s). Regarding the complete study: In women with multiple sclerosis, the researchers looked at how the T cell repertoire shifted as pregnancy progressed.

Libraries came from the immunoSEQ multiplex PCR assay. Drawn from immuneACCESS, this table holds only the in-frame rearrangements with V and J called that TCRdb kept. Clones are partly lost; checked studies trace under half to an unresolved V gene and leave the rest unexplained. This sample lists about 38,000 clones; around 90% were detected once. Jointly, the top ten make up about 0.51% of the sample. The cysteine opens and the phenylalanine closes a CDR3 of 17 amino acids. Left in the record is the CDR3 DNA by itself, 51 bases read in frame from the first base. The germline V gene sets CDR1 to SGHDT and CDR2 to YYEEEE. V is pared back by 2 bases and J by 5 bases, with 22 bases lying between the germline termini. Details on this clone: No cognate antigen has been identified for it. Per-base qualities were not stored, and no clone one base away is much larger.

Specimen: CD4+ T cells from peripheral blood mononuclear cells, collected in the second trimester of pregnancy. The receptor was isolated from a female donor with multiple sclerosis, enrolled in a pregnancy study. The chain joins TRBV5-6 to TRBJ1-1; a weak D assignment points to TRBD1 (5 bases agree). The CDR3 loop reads CASSLGILQGLRTEAFF. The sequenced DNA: TGTGCCAGCAGCTTAGGGATTCTGCAGGGTCTCAGGACTGAAGCTTTCTTT.